These T cell receptor beta chains were read from a single sample in a study of blood T cell repertoires in COVID-19. This table comes from immunoSEQ multiplex PCR, and its TCRdb copy is limited to in-frame clones, with some not included. Of about 190,000 clones listed, around 80% are singletons. The sample comprised peripheral blood. All receptors come from a man aged 45 to 65 who had recovered from COVID-19. Each CDR3 is given with its conserved first and last residue. The D gene is left open where the match is weak. Clone size is given for some rows only: seen once, a few or many times, or a class if the clone is expanded.

TRBJ2-1 | . | TRBV7-8 | . | TGTGCCAGCAGCTTAAGGCGCGGCCAGACCGATGAGCAGTTCTTC | CASSLRRGQTDEQFF
TRBJ1-1 | . | TRBV5-8 | TRBD1 | TGTGCCAGCAGCTTGATTGGGGATATACAGGGGTCCCTTGTCGGTGAAGCTTTCTTT | CASSLIGDIQGSLVGEAFF
TRBJ1-3 | . | TRBV29-1 | . | TGCAGCGCACAGGGAAACTCTGGAAACACCATATATTTT | CSAQGNSGNTIYF
TRBJ1-2 | once | TRBV5-5 | . | TGTGCCAGCAGCCCCGGTATTAGGAGTAACTATGGCTACACCTTC | CASSPGIRSNYGYTF
TRBJ1-2 | . | TRBV5-1 | . | TGCGCCAGCAGCTCCCCGGGTGATGGCTACACCTTC | CASSSPGDGYTF
TRBJ1-1 | few | TRBV5-1 | . | TGCGCCAGCAGCTTGGCCAAGCTCGCAGGGATAAACACTGAAGCTTTCTTT | CASSLAKLAGINTEAFF
TRBJ1-6 | . | TRBV5-1 | . | TGCGCCAGCAGCTTAACGAGCTCCTATAATTCACCCCTCCACTTT | CASSLTSSYNSPLHF
TRBJ2-7 | . | TRBV5-1 | TRBD2 | TGCGCCAGCAGCTTGGCCCTAGCGGGAGCCTCTAATAGCGCCGAGCAGTACTTC | CASSLALAGASNSAEQYF
TRBJ2-1 | few | TRBV5-1 | . | TGCGCCAGCAGCTTGGCGAGGATTTCCGATGAGCAGTTCTTC | CASSLARISDEQFF
TRBJ1-2 | . | TRBV14 | TRBD1 | TGTGCCAGCAGCCAAGATTGGATAGGGGGCGACGGCTACACCTTC | CASSQDWIGGDGYTF
TRBJ2-2 | . | TRBV9 | . | TGTGCCAGCAGCGCGCTAGCGCAGAACACCGGGGAGCTGTTTTTT | CASSALAQNTGELFF
TRBJ1-4 | . | TRBV30 | . | TGTGCCTGGAGTGTATTGAAGGGAGGAGAAAAACTGTTTTTT | CAWSVLKGGEKLFF
TRBJ1-4 | . | TRBV7-9 | . | TGTGCCAGCAGCACACAGGGTGGTACTAATGAAAAACTGTTTTTT | CASSTQGGTNEKLFF
TRBJ1-4 | . | TRBV5-3 | TRBD1 | TGTGCCAGAAGCGCCGGGACAGGGTACGAAAAACTGTTTTTT | CARSAGTGYEKLFF
TRBJ2-1 | . | TRBV24-1 | . | TGTGCCACCAGTTTCGCTAGTAATGAGCAGTTCTTC | CATSFASNEQFF
TRBJ2-7 | . | TRBV19 | . | . | CASSSGQNLEQYF
TRBJ2-4 | . | TRBV6-6 | TRBD1 | TGTGCCAGCAGCGAAACAGGGGAGTGGGCCAAAAACATTCAGTACTTC | CASSETGEWAKNIQYF
TRBJ2-3 | once | TRBV7-7 | TRBD2 | TGTGCCAGCAGCTTGGGAGCGGGAGCGGGAGATACGCAGTATTTT | CASSLGAGAGDTQYF
TRBJ2-2 | . | TRBV3-1/TRBV3-2 | . | TGTGCCAGCAGCCCAAGGGTGTCTAGCGCCGGGGAGCTGTTTTTT | CASSPRVSSAGELFF
TRBJ1-3 | . | TRBV18 | . | TGTGCCAGCTCACAGCAGGGTAACTCTGGAAACACCATATATTTT | CASSQQGNSGNTIYF
TRBJ2-4 | . | TRBV18 | . | TGTGCCAGCTCACCTGGGGCAGGTCCATCGAGCATTCAGTACTTC | CASSPGAGPSSIQYF
TRBJ2-2 | . | TRBV11-2 | TRBD1 | TGTGCCAGCAGCTTTTCCGGGACAGCCACCGGGGAGCTGTTTTTT | CASSFSGTATGELFF
TRBJ1-2 | . | TRBV28 | TRBD1 | TGTGCCAGCAGTTTATCTGGACAGGGGCCGTCTAACTATGGCTACACCTTC | CASSLSGQGPSNYGYTF
TRBJ2-2 | . | TRBV6-5 | . | TGTGCCAGCAGTTACTCGACAACTTCGAACACCGGGGAGCTGTTTTTT | CASSYSTTSNTGELFF
TRBJ1-6 | . | TRBV13 | . | TGTGCCAGCAGCTTCGGTGATGGACGGGAGGATTCACCCCTCCACTTT | CASSFGDGREDSPLHF
TRBJ2-1 | . | TRBV5-5 | . | TGTGCCAGCAGCTTGGCCTGGGGTATGGCTGGCAGGGACAATGAGCAGTTCTTC | CASSLAWGMAGRDNEQFF
TRBJ2-1 | once | TRBV11-3 | . | TGTGCCAGCAGACTATCGAGAAACAATGAGCAGTTCTTC | CASRLSRNNEQFF
TRBJ1-2 | . | TRBV5-1 | . | TGCGCCAGCAGCGCACAGGGTCGATCGGCTAACTATGGCTACACCTTC | CASSAQGRSANYGYTF
TRBJ1-2 | . | TRBV4-2 | TRBD1 | TGTGCCAGCAGCCGCGGACAGGGCAACAACTATGGCTACACCTTC | CASSRGQGNNYGYTF
TRBJ2-3 | . | TRBV10-3 | TRBD2 | TGTGCCATCAGTAAGCGGGAGGCCGACGATACGCAGTATTTT | CAISKREADDTQYF
TRBJ2-3 | . | TRBV5-1 | . | TGCGCCAGCAGCTACGGAGTTGTGAGCACAGATACGCAGTATTTT | CASSYGVVSTDTQYF
TRBJ1-2 | . | TRBV11-2 | TRBD1 | TGTGCCAGCAGCTCGCCGGGACAGGGTGGTGGCTACACCTTC | CASSSPGQGGGYTF
TRBJ2-7 | . | TRBV7-2 | TRBD2 | TGTGCCAGCAGCTTAGGTCTTCTAGCGGGAGTCCCCTACGAGCAGTACTTC | CASSLGLLAGVPYEQYF
TRBJ2-3 | . | TRBV28 | TRBD2 | TGTGCCAGCGCGGGAGTGGGAGATACGCAGTATTTT | CASAGVGDTQYF
TRBJ2-1 | . | TRBV2 | TRBD2 | TGTGCCAGCAGTGCCGGGACTAGCAATGAGCAGTTCTTC | CASSAGTSNEQFF
TRBJ2-7 | . | TRBV5-1 | TRBD2 | TGCGCCAGCAGCATTGCGGGGGGAACCCCCTACGAGCAGTACTTC | CASSIAGGTPYEQYF
TRBJ1-2 | . | TRBV19 | TRBD1 | TGTGCCAGTAGTGACGGACAGGGGTTCCTCTCTTATGGCTACACCTTC | CASSDGQGFLSYGYTF
TRBJ2-3 | . | TRBV30 | . | TGTGCCTGGAGTTATGTTACAGATACGCAGTATTTT | CAWSYVTDTQYF
TRBJ2-3 | . | TRBV30 | . | TGTGCCTGGAGTGCAGGTCTGGGGGCGACAGATACGCAGTATTTT | CAWSAGLGATDTQYF
TRBJ1-6 | . | TRBV19 | . | TGTGCCAGTAGTAGAGGGAGACTAACACGGAGTCCTACACCCCTCCACTTT | CASSRGRLTRSPTPLHF
TRBJ2-3 | . | TRBV7-6 | TRBD2 | TGTGCCAGCAGCTTAACTGAGTGGACTAGCGGGAGCAGCACAGATACGCAGTATTTT | CASSLTEWTSGSSTDTQYF
TRBJ1-1 | . | TRBV19 | . | TGTGCCAGTAGTCAGGGGTCGTACACTGAAGCTTTCTTT | CASSQGSYTEAFF
TRBJ1-2 | . | TRBV19 | TRBD1 | TGTGCCAGTAGTCTCGGGACAGGAGACTATGGCTACACCTTC | CASSLGTGDYGYTF
TRBJ2-1 | . | TRBV6-5 | TRBD2 | TGTGCCAGCAGTTACTCAAAGACTAGCGGGAGAGATGAGCAGTTCTTC | CASSYSKTSGRDEQFF